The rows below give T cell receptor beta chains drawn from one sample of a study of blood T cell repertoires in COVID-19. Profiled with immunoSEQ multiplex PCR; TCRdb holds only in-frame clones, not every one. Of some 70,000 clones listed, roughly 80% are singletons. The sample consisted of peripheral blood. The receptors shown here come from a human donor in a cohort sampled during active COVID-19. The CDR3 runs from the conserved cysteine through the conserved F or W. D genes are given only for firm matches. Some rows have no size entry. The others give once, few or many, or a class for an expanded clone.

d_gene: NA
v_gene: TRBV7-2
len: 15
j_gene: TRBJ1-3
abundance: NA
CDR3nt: TGTGCCAGCAGCTCCTCGTGGCCCTCTGGAAACACCATATATTTT
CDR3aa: CASSSSWPSGNTIYF

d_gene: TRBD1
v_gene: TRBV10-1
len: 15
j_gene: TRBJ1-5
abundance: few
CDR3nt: TGCGCCAGCAGTCCCCCCGGACAGGGGAATCAGCCCCAGCATTTT
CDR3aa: CASSPPGQGNQPQHF

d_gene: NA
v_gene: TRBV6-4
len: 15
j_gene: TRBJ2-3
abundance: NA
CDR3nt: TGTGCCAGCAGTGACACCCCCCTAGACCCAGATACGCAGTATTTT
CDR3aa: CASSDTPLDPDTQYF

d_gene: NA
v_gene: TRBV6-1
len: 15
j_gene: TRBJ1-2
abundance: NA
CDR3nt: TGTGCCAGCAGTGAAGCGCTTTGGCCCCTCTATGGCTACACCTTC
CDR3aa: CASSEALWPLYGYTF

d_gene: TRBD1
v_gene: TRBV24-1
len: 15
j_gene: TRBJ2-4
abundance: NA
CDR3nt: TGTGCCACCAGTGAAACCCGAACGACAGGGAACATTCAGTACTTC
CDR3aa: CATSETRTTGNIQYF

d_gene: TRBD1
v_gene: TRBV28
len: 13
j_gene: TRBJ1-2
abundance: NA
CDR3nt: TGTGCCAGCAAGGCAGGGGGCCCCAATGGCTACACCTTC
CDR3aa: CASKAGGPNGYTF

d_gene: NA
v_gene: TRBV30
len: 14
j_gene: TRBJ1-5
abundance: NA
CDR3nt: TGTGCCTGGAGTGTACTTGGAGGGAATCAGCCCCAGCATTTT
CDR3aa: CAWSVLGGNQPQHF

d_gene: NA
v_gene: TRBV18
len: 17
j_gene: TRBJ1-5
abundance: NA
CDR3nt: TGTGCCAGCTCACCTCTAGGGCCAGGGGAGAGCAATCAGCCCCAGCATTTT
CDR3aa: CASSPLGPGESNQPQHF

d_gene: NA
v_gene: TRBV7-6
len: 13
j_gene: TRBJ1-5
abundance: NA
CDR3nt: TGTGCCAGCAGCATACAGAAAAATCAGCCCCAGCATTTT
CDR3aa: CASSIQKNQPQHF

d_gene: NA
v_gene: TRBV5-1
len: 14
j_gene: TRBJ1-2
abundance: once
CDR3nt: TGCGCCAGCAGCTCGTCAGGGGAGAACTATGGCTACACCTTC
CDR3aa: CASSSSGENYGYTF

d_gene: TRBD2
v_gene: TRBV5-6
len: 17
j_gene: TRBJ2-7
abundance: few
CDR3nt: TGTGCCAGCAGCTTGGCACTAGCGGGGGTGTCCTCCTACGAGCAGTACTTC
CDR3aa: CASSLALAGVSSYEQYF

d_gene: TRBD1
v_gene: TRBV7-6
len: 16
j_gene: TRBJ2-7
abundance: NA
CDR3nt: TGTGCCAGCAGCTTAGGATTGGGCAGGGGGTCCCACGAGCAGTACTTC
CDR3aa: CASSLGLGRGSHEQYF

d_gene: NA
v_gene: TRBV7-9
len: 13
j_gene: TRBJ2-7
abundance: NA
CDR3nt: TGTGCCAGCAGCGCCCTGCGGGCCTACGAGCAGTACTTC
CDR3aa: CASSALRAYEQYF

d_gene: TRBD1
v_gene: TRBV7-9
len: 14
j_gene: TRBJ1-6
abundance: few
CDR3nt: TGTGCCAGCAGCCTCCCGGGACAGAATTCACCCCTCCACTTT
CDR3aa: CASSLPGQNSPLHF

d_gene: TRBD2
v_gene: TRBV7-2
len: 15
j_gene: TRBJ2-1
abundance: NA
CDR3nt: TGTGCCAGCAGCAGACTAGCGGGGGGCTACAATGAGCAGTTCTTC
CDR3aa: CASSRLAGGYNEQFF

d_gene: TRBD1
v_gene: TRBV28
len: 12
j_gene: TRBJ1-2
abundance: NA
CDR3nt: TGTGCCGGCCAACAGGGGCACTATGGCTACACCTTC
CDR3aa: CAGQQGHYGYTF